The source of this T cell receptor (beta chain) is a study of cytomegalovirus exposure and HLA in healthy donors. These donors were members of the roughly 110-subject validation cohort, a group separate from the roughly 670-subject first cohort. Sequenced by immunoSEQ multiplex PCR; TCRdb stores in-frame clones only, minus some. The repertoire holds around 300,000 clones, with around 90% as singletons. The CDR3 is made up of 16 amino acids. After removal of 3 bases from V and 2 bases from J, the junction contained 9 bases not matched to a gene. Germline CDR1 reads SGDLS; CDR2 reads YYNGEE. This TCR was sampled from a woman in her twenties or thirties in good health and CMV-seropositive. Sequencing was carried out using PBMCs. This chain connects TRBV9 to TRBJ2-7, with 9 bases lining up with TRBD1. This chain's CDR3 is CASSAGRGTGTYEQYF. Written as DNA, the CDR3 is TGTGCCAGCAGCGCTGGGCGGGGGACAGGGACCTACGAGCAGTACTTC.